Below are 28 T cell receptor beta chains sequenced from a single sample in a study of blood T cells in healthy people across ages. For the second PCR, which ran for roughly 7 to 11 cycles, a sample-barcoded 5' primer and a J-beta primer mix were used. TCRdb used MiXCR to reprocess the 5' RACE reads, holding one entry per CDR3 protein. The sample lists about 1.8 million distinct CDR3 sequences; less than 50% were seen once. The sample taken for sequencing was blood. The receptors come from a woman in her thirties or forties in good health.

Here the CDR3 DNA reads TGCAGCGTTGAAGATTTGTGGTCCACAGATACGCAGTATTTT. It codes for CSVEDLWSTDTQYF. The chain has TRBV29-1 and TRBJ2-3, with unresolved D. The CDR3 contains 14 residues. V lost 0 bases to trimming and J lost 2 bases, with 9 bases between them. CDR1 is SQVTM, CDR2 ANQGSEA, per germline.

This chain links TRBV27 with TRBJ1-2; D is ambiguous. Germline-derived CDR1 and CDR2 are MNHEY and SMNVEV (reference sequence). CDR3 length equals 14 residues. Trimming took 3 bases from V and 4 from J, leaving 12 bases between them. CDR3 residues: CASSLSRWGYGYTF. In nucleotides, the CDR3 is TGTGCCAGCAGTTTGTCCCGCTGGGGCTATGGCTACACCTTC.

This clonotype appeared a few times. The rearrangement links TRBV20-1 to TRBJ2-3; the D call may be TRBD1 or TRBD2 (6 bases each). Germline CDR1 and CDR2: DFQATT and SNEGSKA (reference sequence). The CDR3 consists of 18 residues. The germline V and J ends were trimmed by 1 base and 1 base, with 21 bases remaining between them. The CDR3 protein is CSARVAGGGLARTDTQYF. In nucleotides, the CDR3 is TGCAGTGCTAGAGTGGCTGGAGGGGGATTAGCCCGCACAGATACGCAGTATTTT.

This chain joins TRBV9 and TRBJ2-3; TRBD2 matches at 7 bases. V lost 3 bases, J lost 5 bases, and 9 bases stayed unmatched. This CDR3 region has 15 residues. CDR1 SGDLS and CDR2 YYNGEE come from the germline V gene. The CDR3 bases are TGTGCCAGCAGCGATTCTGGTCAGCGGGGAGATACGCAGTATTTT. As protein: CASSDSGQRGDTQYF.

A word on this clonotype: Mismatch with germline at one junction end may stem from a read error. The chain couples TRBV28 to TRBJ1-2; 8 nucleotides agree with TRBD1. The germline gives CDR1 MDHEN, CDR2 SYDVKM. CDR3 length equals 13 residues. CDR3 DNA: TGTGCCAGTAGCAGGGGGCGCGACTATGGCTACATCTTC. Encoded protein: CASSRGRDYGYIF.

This clonotype showed up just a few times. The genes are TRBV2 and TRBJ1-2, with a possible D match to TRBD1 (5 bases). Germline lookup yields CDR1 SNHLY and CDR2 FYNNEI. Trimming stripped 3 bases from V and 4 bases from J, with 15 bases between. This CDR3 comprises 15 residues. The CDR3 region has the DNA TGTGCCAGCAGTGATTCTTGGGCAGGGATCTATGGCTACACCTTC. This translates into CASSDSWAGIYGYTF.

This clonotype was seen more than once but under ten times. The chain recombines TRBV7-2 with TRBJ2-7; D could derive from TRBD1 or TRBD2 (5 bases each). Germline V gene data show CDR1 as SGHTA and CDR2 as FQGNSA. V dropped 4 bases and J dropped 2 bases, with 18 bases sitting between them. The length of the CDR3 is 16 residues. CDR3: CASSSGRGAIAYEQYF. The CDR3 bases are TGTGCCAGCAGCTCAGGCCGAGGGGCCATAGCCTACGAGCAGTACTTC.

The chain has TRBV5-1 and TRBJ2-1; 8 nucleotides line up with TRBD2. CDR3 length: 16 amino acids. V shed 4 bases, J shed 1 base, and the junction held 7 bases outside the gene matches. Germline V CDR1 and CDR2: SGHRS, YFSETQ. CDR3 in amino acids: CASSPGLVRSYNEQFF. Here the CDR3 DNA reads TGCGCCAGCAGCCCGGGACTAGTAAGGTCCTACAATGAGCAGTTCTTC.

This sequence joins TRBV6-5 and TRBJ2-3; 10 nucleotides line up with TRBD2. The V gene's germline CDR1 is MNHEY and CDR2 SVGAGI. With 4 bases clipped from V and 4 bases from J, the junction kept 17 bases outside the gene matches. The CDR3 length is 19 residues. The CDR3 sequence is CASSSYGLAEYQGADTQYF. CDR3 coding DNA: TGTGCCAGCAGTTCCTACGGACTAGCGGAATACCAAGGGGCAGATACGCAGTATTTT.

This chain connects TRBV6-5 to TRBJ2-4, with 8 bases aligning to TRBD1. The J call may be wrong; the DNA end is better matched by TRBJ2-7. The CDR3 is 14 amino acids. Germline assignment: CDR1 MNHEY and CDR2 SVGAGI. For the CDR3, the DNA is TGTGCCAGCAGACTGCAGGGGGCATCGGACGAGCAGTACTTC. It yields the protein CASRLQGASDEQYF.

In this sample, this clonotype turned up a few times. The chain carries TRBV28 and TRBJ2-1; 7 bases agree with TRBD2. The CDR3 covers 12 residues. Germline V gene sequence: CDR1 MDHEN, CDR2 SYDVKM. Losses at the gene ends were 8 bases for V and 7 bases for J; bases not matched to a gene: 5. In DNA form, the CDR3 reads TGTGCCAGCGCGGGGGTTTGGAATGAGCAGTTCTTC. It encodes CASAGVWNEQFF.

This sequence joins TRBV5-1 and TRBJ2-7; TRBD2 agrees at 9 bases. Germline CDR1 reads SGHRS; CDR2 reads YFSETQ. After removal of 1 base from V and 1 base from J, the junction contained 12 bases not matched to a gene. The CDR3 has 18 residues. The CDR3 nucleotides are TGCGCCAGCAGCTTGTTCGCGGGGGGGAGCACGAGGTCCTACGAGCAGTACTTC. Translating it yields CASSLFAGGSTRSYEQYF.

The rearrangement links TRBV20-1 to TRBJ1-6; TRBD1 matches 7 bases. The V gene's germline CDR1 is DFQATT and CDR2 SNEGSKA (reference sequence). The junction had 7 bases not matched to a gene; V was cut back by 3 bases and J by 8 bases. The CDR3 length is 14 residues. DNA for the CDR3: TGCAGTGCTAGGTCAGGGGGAAATTATTCACCCCTCCACTTT. It translates to CSARSGGNYSPLHF.

The sample holds a few counts of this clonotype. This chain uses TRBV6-2 or TRBV6-3 with TRBJ2-1, with TRBD2 matching 7 bases. Trimming took 3 bases from V and 7 from J; bases not matched to a gene: 9. Germline assignment: CDR1 MNHEY and CDR2 SVGEGT. The CDR3 has 15 residues. The CDR3 sequence is CASSYGGGDSNEQFF. The CDR3, as DNA: TGTGCCAGCAGTTATGGCGGGGGTGACAGTAATGAGCAGTTCTTC.

The chain recombines TRBV29-1 with TRBJ2-7; 9 bases agree with TRBD1. The CDR3 is 11 residues long. V lost 6 bases to trimming and J lost 7 bases; unmatched junction nucleotides: 4. Germline V CDR1 and CDR2: SQVTM, ANQGSEA. DNA of the CDR3: TGCAGCGTACGGACAGGGGAAGAGCAGTACTTC. Translated, it gives CSVRTGEEQYF.

The chain joins TRBV10-3 to TRBJ1-1; no definite D call. The CDR3 extends over 14 amino acids. The V gene lost 0 bases and the J gene lost 5 bases, with 10 bases spanning the gap. Germline assignment: CDR1 ENHRY and CDR2 SYGVKD. CDR3 sequence: CAISESSQETEAFF. DNA of the CDR3: TGTGCCATCAGTGAGTCGAGTCAGGAGACTGAAGCTTTCTTT.

The chain joins TRBV7-2 to TRBJ2-5; D perhaps matches TRBD2 (6 bases). V was pared by 5 bases and J by 0 bases, with 10 bases between. The CDR3 is 14 amino acids. Germline lookup yields CDR1 SGHTA and CDR2 FQGNSA. The CDR3 loop reads CASSGSGYQETQYF. The CDR3 bases are TGTGCCAGCAGCGGCAGCGGGTACCAAGAGACCCAGTACTTC.

The rearrangement links TRBV18 to TRBJ2-5; D is tentatively TRBD1 or TRBD2 (5 bases each). This CDR3 contains 13 residues. V was pared by 0 bases and J by 7 bases, with 9 bases between. Germline V lookup: CDR1 KGHSH, CDR2 LQKENI. The CDR3 DNA is TGTGCCAGCTCACCACCGGGGGAAGGGACCCAGTACTTC. The encoded protein is CASSPPGEGTQYF.

V usage is TRBV12-3 or TRBV12-4 and J usage is TRBJ2-3; D remains ambiguous. The CDR3 runs 16 residues. Trimming left V 5 bases short and J 0 bases short, with 15 bases between. CDR3: CASSIGLRSSTDTQYF. For the CDR3, the DNA is TGTGCCAGCAGTATCGGGTTACGATCAAGCACAGATACGCAGTATTTT.

This chain connects TRBV12-3 or TRBV12-4 to TRBJ1-2; tentative D call: TRBD1 (6 bases). V lost 6 bases to trimming and J lost 6 bases, with 20 bases between them. The CDR3 is 15 amino acids. CDR3 amino acids: CASRPPGNRVHGYTF. The CDR3 coding sequence is TGTGCCAGCAGACCTCCAGGCAACAGGGTTCATGGCTACACCTTC.

The rearrangement links TRBV4-3 to TRBJ2-3; 8 bases match TRBD1. The CDR3 is 15 residues long. CDR1 and CDR2 from the germline V gene are LGHNA and YSLEER. J was trimmed by 2 bases and V by 4 bases; bases with no gene match: 5. CDR3 region: CASSRGQAITDTQYF. CDR3 in DNA: TGCGCCAGCAGCCGGGGACAGGCCATCACAGATACGCAGTATTTT.

This chain connects TRBV29-1 to TRBJ2-4; tentative D call: TRBD1 (6 bases). Per germline, CDR1 SQVTM and CDR2 ANQGSEA. This CDR3 region has 15 residues. V was shortened by 0 bases and J by 4 bases, with 13 bases between the two germline ends. CDR3 sequence reads: CSVEDQRQGKNIQYF. CDR3 sequence (DNA): TGCAGCGTTGAAGATCAAAGGCAGGGGAAAAACATTCAGTACTTC.

This chain connects TRBV3-1 to TRBJ2-1; D uncertain. The CDR3 loop spans 14 amino acids. Deletions cut 8 bases from V and 9 bases from J, with 20 bases between. Germline assignment: CDR1 LGHDT and CDR2 YNNKEL (reference sequence). This CDR3 is CASRSSTTNTEQFF. CDR3 nucleotides: TGTGCCAGCCGAAGTAGCACTACCAACACTGAGCAGTTCTTC.

The chain has TRBV7-2 and TRBJ1-4; D not resolved. CDR1 and CDR2 from the germline V gene are SGHTA and FQGNSA. This CDR3 is 15 amino acids long. Trimming took 2 bases from V and 5 from J, leaving 12 bases between them. In nucleotides, the CDR3 is TGTGCCAGCAGCTTAAACGGCCCCAAAAATGAAAAACTGTTTTTT. It is translated as CASSLNGPKNEKLFF.

The rearrangement links TRBV5-1 to TRBJ2-3; no firm D call. Germline assignment: CDR1 SGHRS and CDR2 YFSETQ. The CDR3 runs to 14 residues. V lost 4 bases, J lost 1 base, and 10 bases lay in between. The CDR3 nucleotides are TGCGCCAGCAGCATCCATTCGGGCACAGATACGCAGTATTTT. Amino acids: CASSIHSGTDTQYF.

This clonotype was observed a handful of times. The chain combines TRBV7-2 with TRBJ1-5; weak D call: TRBD1 (5 bases). The V end lost 3 bases, the J end lost 6 bases, and 12 bases lay between the germline ends. Germline-derived CDR1 and CDR2 are SGHTA and FQGNSA. This CDR3 has 14 residues. CDR3 sequence (DNA): TGTGCCAGCAGCTTTAAAGGCGGGGCTCAGCCCCAGCATTTT. Its protein product is CASSFKGGAQPQHF. The full variable domain, rest sourced from reference TRBV7-2 and TRBJ1-5, is GAGVSQSPSNKVTEKGKDVELRCDPISGHTALYWYRQSLGQGLEFLIYFQGNSAPDKSGLPSDRFSAERTGGSVSTLTIQRTQQEDSAVYLCASSFKGGAQPQHFGDGTRLSIL.

The V gene is TRBV27, the J gene TRBJ2-3; D is ambiguous. Per the germline V gene, CDR1 is MNHEY and CDR2 is SMNVEV (reference sequence). V dropped 1 base and J dropped 7 bases, with 21 bases sitting between them. This CDR3 has 17 amino acids. CDR3 nucleotide sequence: TGTGCCAGCAGTTTATATGGGCGCGTGGGCGTTGGAAATACGCAGTATTTT. Encoded protein: CASSLYGRVGVGNTQYF.

This clonotype was seen a few times. The CDR3, as DNA: TGTGCCAGCAGCCAAGAGGGTGTAGGCACTGAAGCTTTCTTT. Its translation: CASSQEGVGTEAFF. The chain couples TRBV4-2 to TRBJ1-1; D is unresolved. The CDR3 consists of 14 residues. The germline V and J ends were trimmed by 0 bases and 4 bases, with 9 bases remaining between them. Germline CDR1 reads LGHNA; CDR2 reads YNFKEQ.